These 30 T cell receptor beta chains share one sample of origin, sequenced in a study of CD8 T cells in Susac syndrome. RNA was extracted with the RNeasy kit, and a quantity of about 0.45 to 1 ug was reverse transcribed using random hexamers. TCRdb re-called the immunoSEQ multiplex PCR reads through MiXCR, storing one row per CDR3 protein. The table shows hundreds of thousands of distinct CDR3 sequences, with 75% to 90% occurring only once. The sequencing sample was made of CD8+ T cells from PBMCs. The receptors were gathered from a human donor with multiple sclerosis.

The chain couples TRBV30 to TRBJ1-5; TRBD1 matches at 8 bases. V lost 4 bases to trimming and J lost 3 bases; unmatched junction nucleotides: 8. The germline gives CDR1 GTSNPN, CDR2 SVGIG (reference sequence). The CDR3 consists of 15 residues. This chain's CDR3 is CAWNQGATNNQPQHF. CDR3 coding DNA: TGTGCCTGGAATCAGGGGGCGACTAACAATCAGCCCCAGCATTTT. The full variable domain, completed using reference TRBV30 and TRBJ1-5, is SQTIHQWPATLVQPVGSPLSLECTVEGTSNPNLYWYRQAAGRGLQLLFYSVGIGQISSEVPQNLSASRPQDRQFILSSKKLLLSDSGFYLCAWNQGATNNQPQHFGDGTRLSIL.

The chain recombines TRBV4-1 with TRBJ2-1, with unresolved D. Between the trimmed V and J ends, which lost 1 base and 10 bases, there was a span of 11 bases. This CDR3 comprises 13 residues. CDR1 and CDR2 (germline): MGHRA, YSYEKL. The CDR3: CASSQVIQAEQFF. The CDR3 region has the DNA TGCGCCAGCAGCCAAGTAATCCAGGCGGAGCAGTTCTTC.

This clonotype showed up just a few times. This rearrangement joins TRBV28 to TRBJ1-1, with D uncertain. CDR3 size: 11 residues. Per the germline V gene, CDR1 is MDHEN and CDR2 is SYDVKM. Trimming shortened V by 8 bases and J by 1 base, and 5 bases separated the two germline ends. The CDR3 region has the DNA TGTGCCAGCCGTAGGAACACTGAAGCTTTCTTT. It encodes CASRRNTEAFF.

The V call is TRBV7-9, the J call TRBJ1-6; D unclear. In germline, CDR1 is SEHNR, CDR2 FQNEAQ (reference sequence). Trimming removed 0 bases at V and 7 bases at J, with 10 bases between. The CDR3 contains 15 residues. The CDR3 DNA follows: TGTGCCAGCAGCTTAGCAGTTACCGACAATTCACCCCTCCACTTT. Its protein product is CASSLAVTDNSPLHF.

V gene TRBV27 combines with J gene TRBJ2-3; the match to TRBD2 covers 11 bases. V shed 6 bases, J shed 5 bases, and the junction held 4 bases outside the gene matches. This CDR3 has 14 amino acids. Per germline, CDR1 MNHEY and CDR2 SMNVEV (reference sequence). CDR3 protein: CASSVGLAGDTQYF. The DNA for the CDR3 is TGTGCCAGCAGCGTAGGACTAGCGGGAGATACGCAGTATTTT.

This chain links TRBV11-2 with TRBJ2-7; 7 positions match TRBD1. The CDR3 has 13 amino acids. J was trimmed by 3 bases and V by 5 bases; bases with no gene match: 4. Looked up from germline, CDR1 is SGHAT and CDR2 is FQNNGV. The CDR3 coding sequence is TGTGCCAGCAGCATATACAGGGGCTACGAGCAGTACTTC. Encoded protein: CASSIYRGYEQYF.

The chain carries TRBV12-3 or TRBV12-4 and TRBJ2-1; the match to TRBD2 covers 9 bases. V lost 1 base, J lost 2 bases, and 3 bases stayed unmatched. The CDR3 runs 16 residues. The CDR3 region has the DNA TGTGCCAGCAGTTTAGGCGGGGGGGAGACCTACAATGAGCAGTTCTTC. Its protein is CASSLGGGETYNEQFF.

This chain uses TRBV4-1 with TRBJ1-5; a possible D gene is TRBD1 (6 bases). The V end was cut by 0 bases, the J end by 4 bases, with 10 bases between. The CDR3 is made up of 15 amino acids. Germline loops: CDR1 MGHRA, CDR2 YSYEKL. CDR3 region: CASSQEQGANQPQHF. The CDR3 region has the DNA TGCGCCAGCAGCCAAGAACAGGGCGCGAATCAGCCCCAGCATTTT.

The chain couples TRBV30 to TRBJ2-3; D uncertain. V gave up 4 bases and J gave up 5 bases, with 16 bases separating them. Germline V gene sequence: CDR1 GTSNPN, CDR2 SVGIG (reference sequence). This CDR3 has 14 amino acids. DNA for the CDR3: TGTGCCTGGACCCTGGCGACCCACCAAGATACGCAGTATTTT. Translated: CAWTLATHQDTQYF.

The J gene is TRBJ2-3, the V gene TRBV27, with 7 bases fitting TRBD2. The J segment lost 2 bases and the V segment lost 2 bases, leaving 7 bases of the junction unmatched. Germline assignment: CDR1 MNHEY and CDR2 SMNVEV (reference sequence). The CDR3 loop spans 16 amino acids. This CDR3 is CASSLAAGLDTDTQYF. CDR3 nucleotide sequence: TGTGCCAGCAGTTTAGCAGCGGGACTTGACACAGATACGCAGTATTTT.

V gene TRBV11-1 combines with J gene TRBJ2-1, with 13 bases lining up with TRBD2. The CDR3 is 21 amino acids. The germline gives CDR1 SGHAT, CDR2 FQDESV (reference sequence). Trimming cost V 5 bases and J 7 bases; bases outside gene matches: 23. CDR3 amino acids: CASSPPSRGRTSGSSGNEQFF. CDR3 DNA sequence: TGTGCCAGCAGCCCCCCGTCGCGGGGGCGGACTAGCGGGAGTTCGGGTAATGAGCAGTTCTTC.

The chain combines TRBV29-1 with TRBJ2-3, with D unresolved. Looked up from germline, CDR1 is SQVTM and CDR2 is ANQGSEA. The germline V and J ends were trimmed by 7 bases and 0 bases, with 8 bases remaining between them. There are 12 residues in the CDR3. The CDR3 loop is CSALVSTDTQYF. As DNA, the CDR3 is TGCAGCGCGCTGGTGAGCACAGATACGCAGTATTTT.

In its sample, this clonotype was seen a few times. The rearrangement links TRBV12-3 or TRBV12-4 to TRBJ1-5; 7 bases line up with TRBD1. Trimming removed 4 bases from V and 6 bases from J; junction bases left unmatched: 6. The CDR3 spans 14 residues. CDR3 DNA: TGTGCCAGCAGTTCTACAGGGGCCGGTCAGCCCCAGCATTTT. This encodes CASSSTGAGQPQHF.

The chain employs TRBV29-1 and TRBJ1-2; D ambiguous. This CDR3 region has 13 residues. Trimming stripped 6 bases from V and 0 bases from J, with 11 bases between. Per germline, CDR1 SQVTM and CDR2 ANQGSEA. CDR3 region: CSVETLTNYGYTF. In DNA, the CDR3 is TGCAGCGTCGAAACATTAACTAACTATGGCTACACCTTC.

V usage is TRBV7-9 and J usage is TRBJ1-2; D perhaps matches TRBD1 (5 bases). The V gene lost 5 bases and the J gene lost 2 bases, with 15 bases spanning the gap. This CDR3 contains 15 residues. CDR1 SEHNR and CDR2 FQNEAQ come from the germline V gene (reference sequence). CDR3 DNA: TGTGCCAGCAGCCTTGGGACGGACTACAACTATGGCTACACCTTC. As protein: CASSLGTDYNYGYTF.

The chain recombines TRBV4-1 with TRBJ1-1, with 7 bases aligning to TRBD1. This CDR3 has 15 amino acids. The germline CDR1 and CDR2 sequences are MGHRA and YSYEKL. Trimming cost V 4 bases and J 7 bases; bases outside gene matches: 12. CDR3 nucleotides: TGCGCCAGCAGCCGGGAGGGGAGAGGGACAGATGAAGCTTTCTTT. Translated: CASSREGRGTDEAFF.

This chain links TRBV7-9 with TRBJ2-1, with 10 positions matching TRBD2. Looked up from germline, CDR1 is SEHNR and CDR2 is FQNEAQ (reference sequence). The CDR3 runs to 16 residues. Losses at the gene ends were 5 bases for V and 5 bases for J; bases not matched to a gene: 9. CDR3 region: CASSRTSGEGNNEQFF. The CDR3 DNA reads as TGTGCCAGCAGCCGCACTAGCGGGGAAGGGAACAATGAGCAGTTCTTC. The full variable domain, completed using reference TRBV7-9 and TRBJ2-1, is DTGVSQNPRHKITKRGQNVTFRCDPISEHNRLYWYRQTLGQGPEFLTYFQNEAQLEKSRLLSDRFSAERPKGSFSTLEIQRTEQGDSAMYLCASSRTSGEGNNEQFFGPGTRLTVL.

This clonotype was counted once. J is TRBJ2-7 and V is TRBV5-4; D might be TRBD2 (6 bases). Per germline, CDR1 SGHNT and CDR2 YYREEE (reference sequence). Trimming cost V 1 base and J 3 bases, with 17 bases left between them. The CDR3 loop spans 16 amino acids. This CDR3 is CASSLPFGGRSYEQYF. The CDR3 DNA is TGTGCCAGCAGCTTGCCTTTTGGAGGGAGGAGCTACGAGCAGTACTTC. Supplemented by reference TRBV5-4 and TRBJ2-7, the full variable domain reads ETGVTQSPTHLIKTRGQQVTLRCSSQSGHNTVSWYQQALGQGPQFIFQYYREEENGRGNFPPRFSGLQFPNYSSELNVNALELDDSALYLCASSLPFGGRSYEQYFGPGTRLTVT.

This chain uses TRBV20-1 with TRBJ2-3, with D unclear. CDR3 length: 16 residues. Deletions cut 0 bases from V and 0 bases from J, with 13 bases between. Germline-derived CDR1 and CDR2 are DFQATT and SNEGSKA (reference sequence). The DNA of the CDR3 is TGCAGTGCTAGAGATATAGACGGATCTAGCACAGATACGCAGTATTTT. It yields the protein CSARDIDGSSTDTQYF.

The table lists this clonotype with a few counts. The chain joins TRBV6-1 to TRBJ1-2; TRBD1 is a possible D gene (5 bases). Trimming removed 7 bases at V and 1 base at J, with 10 bases between. The germline CDR1 and CDR2 sequences are MNHNS and SASEGT. CDR3 length equals 13 residues. CDR3 nucleotide sequence: TGTGCCAGCATGGACAACTTTAACTATGGCTACACCTTC. Translated: CASMDNFNYGYTF.

J is TRBJ2-7 and V is TRBV7-9; D ambiguous. V shed 2 bases and J shed 5 bases, with 7 bases lying between them. Germline CDR1 is SEHNR and CDR2 is FQNEAQ (reference sequence). The CDR3 extends over 12 amino acids. CDR3 bases: TGTGCCAGCAGCTTATGGTTCCACGAGCAGTACTTC. It specifies CASSLWFHEQYF. The full variable domain, in which reference TRBV7-9 and TRBJ2-7 provide the parts outside the CDR3, is DTGVSQNPRHKITKRGQNVTFRCDPISEHNRLYWYRQTLGQGPEFLTYFQNEAQLEKSRLLSDRFSAERPKGSFSTLEIQRTEQGDSAMYLCASSLWFHEQYFGPGTRLTVT.

This chain uses TRBV11-2 with TRBJ2-1; 10 nucleotides agree with TRBD2. CDR1 is SGHAT and CDR2 is FQNNGV in the germline V gene. The J segment lost 5 bases and the V segment lost 5 bases, leaving 9 bases of the junction unmatched. The CDR3 runs 16 residues. The CDR3 DNA reads TGTGCCAGCAGCCGTTCTAGCGGGAGAACCCACAATGAGCAGTTCTTC. The encoded protein is CASSRSSGRTHNEQFF.

This chain uses TRBV5-1 with TRBJ1-1; D may be TRBD1 (5 bases). The CDR3 extends over 15 amino acids. Trimming cost V 1 base and J 7 bases, with 17 bases left between them. The germline V gene encodes CDR1 SGHRS and CDR2 YFSETQ. The DNA of the CDR3 is TGCGCCAGCAGCTTGACAGGAGCTGGAACCCATGAAGCTTTCTTT. It is translated as CASSLTGAGTHEAFF.

The chain uses TRBV11-1 and TRBJ2-7; D possibly corresponds to TRBD1 (6 bases). The CDR3 loop spans 14 amino acids. Deletions cut 3 bases from V and 3 bases from J, with 12 bases between. Germline lookup yields CDR1 SGHAT and CDR2 FQDESV (reference sequence). The DNA of the CDR3 is TGTGCCAGCAGCTTCCAGGGGAAGCACTACGAGCAGTACTTC. As protein: CASSFQGKHYEQYF. The whole variable domain, remainder taken from reference TRBV11-1 and TRBJ2-7, is EAEVAQSPRYKITEKSQAVAFWCDPISGHATLYWYRQILGQGPELLVQFQDESVVDDSQLPKDRFSAERLKGVDSTLKIQPAELGDSAMYLCASSFQGKHYEQYFGPGTRLTVT.

V is TRBV20-1 and J is TRBJ1-1; D remains unclear. Trimming removed 3 bases at V and 2 bases at J, with 19 bases between. Germline CDR1 DFQATT, CDR2 SNEGSKA (reference sequence). The CDR3 covers 16 residues. The CDR3 sequence: CSARPRTPVLNTEAFF. The CDR3 nucleotides are TGCAGTGCTAGGCCACGAACCCCGGTTCTAAACACTGAAGCTTTCTTT.

V gene TRBV29-1 combines with J gene TRBJ2-7; D is perhaps TRBD1 (5 bases). The V end lost 6 bases, the J end lost 0 bases, and 12 bases lay between the germline ends. The CDR3 runs 13 residues. CDR1 is SQVTM and CDR2 is ANQGSEA in the germline V gene. CDR3 sequence: CSVIAGYSYEQYF. The DNA of the CDR3 is TGCAGCGTAATCGCAGGGTACTCCTACGAGCAGTACTTC.

This chain links TRBV9 with TRBJ1-3; D gene ambiguous. The CDR3 is made up of 15 amino acids. Trimming cost V 0 bases and J 0 bases, with 7 bases left between them. Germline-derived CDR1 and CDR2 are SGDLS and YYNGEE. CDR3 loop: CASSVGQFSGNTIYF. Here the CDR3 DNA reads TGTGCCAGCAGCGTAGGGCAGTTCTCTGGAAACACCATATATTTT. The full variable domain, in which reference TRBV9 and TRBJ1-3 provide the parts outside the CDR3, is DSGVTQTPKHLITATGQRVTLRCSPRSGDLSVYWYQQSLDQGLQFLIQYYNGEERAKGNILERFSAQQFPDLHSELNLSSLELGDSALYFCASSVGQFSGNTIYFGEGSWLTVV.

The genes are TRBV3-1 and TRBJ1-2, with D uncertain. Germline CDR1 LGHDT, CDR2 YNNKEL (reference sequence). The CDR3 length is 14 residues. V was clipped by 6 bases and J by 3 bases, with 14 bases between them. This CDR3 is CASSGLSRHYGYTF. CDR3 in DNA: TGTGCCAGCAGTGGATTGAGTCGACACTATGGCTACACCTTC.

CDR3 region: CASSYRTGDGGDTGADTQYF. The DNA of the CDR3 is TGTGCCAGCAGTTACAGGACAGGGGATGGGGGTGATACGGGCGCAGATACGCAGTATTTT. The chain carries TRBV6-5 and TRBJ2-3; 9 bases agree with TRBD1. This CDR3 region has 20 residues. Losses at the gene ends were 2 bases for V and 4 bases for J; bases not matched to a gene: 19. The germline V gene encodes CDR1 MNHEY and CDR2 SVGAGI.

The chain is built from TRBV6-5 and TRBJ2-7; D is perhaps TRBD2 (6 bases). The CDR3 has 15 amino acids. CDR1 is MNHEY and CDR2 is SVGAGI in the germline V gene. Trimming took off 4 bases at V and 6 bases at J, with 19 bases between the two ends. CDR3 coding DNA: TGTGCCAGCAGTTGGCTCTCGGGGGAGATGGTCGAGCAGTACTTC. Its translation: CASSWLSGEMVEQYF.